This TCR beta chain was observed in a study of blood T cell repertoires in COVID-19. About the study: Donors in the United States, Italy and Spain gave samples during acute or convalescent COVID-19.

The CDR3 is made up of 11 amino acids. The V end was cut by 2 bases, the J end by 5 bases, with 3 bases between. Germline V gene data show CDR1 as MNHEY and CDR2 as SVGEGT. This table comes from immunoSEQ multiplex PCR, and its TCRdb copy is limited to in-frame clones, with some not included. The sample lists about 59,000 clones, roughly 70% occurring once. The chain combines TRBV6-2 or TRBV6-3 with TRBJ2-5; D gene ambiguous. The receptor's source is a woman aged 45-60 years with active or convalescent COVID-19. The sequencing sample was made of peripheral blood. CDR3 nucleotides: TGTGCCAGCAGTTACCTGGAGACCCAGTACTTC. Translating it yields CASSYLETQYF.